This T cell receptor (beta chain) was recovered during a study of blood T cell repertoires in COVID-19. Study in general: The United States, Italy and Spain were the sources of the acute and convalescent COVID-19 samples. From T cells, B-cell-depleted T cells, or PBMCs came the material, which was cDNA or gDNA.

This clone came up a few times. V lost 6 bases to trimming and J lost 2 bases, with 15 bases between them. This CDR3 is 15 amino acids long. CDR1 is LGHDT and CDR2 is YNNKEL in the germline V gene (reference sequence). As handled by the study authors: Using reference gene primer amplification, nucleated cell counts were estimated. The assay was immunoSEQ multiplex PCR, and TCRdb's table has in-frame clones only and misses some. Clonal size and the V and J genes are those of that table, whereas D and trimming came from the DNA. The sample lists around 140,000 clones; 82% were seen once. Sequencing was carried out using peripheral blood. The origin of this receptor is a human donor with acute or convalescent COVID-19. The donor label of this sample is uncertain. This chain connects TRBV3-1 (or the pseudogene TRBV3-2) to TRBJ2-3, with D possibly TRBD2 on 5 matching bases. The CDR3 DNA reads TGTGCCAGCAGTCTAAGCAGCGGCAACACAGATACGCAGTATTTT. It yields the protein CASSLSSGNTDTQYF.